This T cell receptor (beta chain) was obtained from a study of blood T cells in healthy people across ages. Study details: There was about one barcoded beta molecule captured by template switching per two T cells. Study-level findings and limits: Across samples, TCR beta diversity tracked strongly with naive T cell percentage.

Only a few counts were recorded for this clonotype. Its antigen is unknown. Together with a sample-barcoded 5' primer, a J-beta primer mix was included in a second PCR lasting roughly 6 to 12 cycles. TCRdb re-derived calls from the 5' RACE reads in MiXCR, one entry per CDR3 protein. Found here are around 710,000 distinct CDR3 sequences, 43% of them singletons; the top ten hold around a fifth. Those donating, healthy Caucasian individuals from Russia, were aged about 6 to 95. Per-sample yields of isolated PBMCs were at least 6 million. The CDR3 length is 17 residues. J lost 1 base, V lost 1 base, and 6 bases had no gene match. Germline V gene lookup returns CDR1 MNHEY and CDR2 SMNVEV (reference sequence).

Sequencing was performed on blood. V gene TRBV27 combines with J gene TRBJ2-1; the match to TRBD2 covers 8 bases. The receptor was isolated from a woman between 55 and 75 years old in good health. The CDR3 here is CASSLYRGGASYNEQFF. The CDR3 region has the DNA TGTGCCAGCAGTTTATACCGGGGGGGGGCATCCTACAATGAGCAGTTCTTC.